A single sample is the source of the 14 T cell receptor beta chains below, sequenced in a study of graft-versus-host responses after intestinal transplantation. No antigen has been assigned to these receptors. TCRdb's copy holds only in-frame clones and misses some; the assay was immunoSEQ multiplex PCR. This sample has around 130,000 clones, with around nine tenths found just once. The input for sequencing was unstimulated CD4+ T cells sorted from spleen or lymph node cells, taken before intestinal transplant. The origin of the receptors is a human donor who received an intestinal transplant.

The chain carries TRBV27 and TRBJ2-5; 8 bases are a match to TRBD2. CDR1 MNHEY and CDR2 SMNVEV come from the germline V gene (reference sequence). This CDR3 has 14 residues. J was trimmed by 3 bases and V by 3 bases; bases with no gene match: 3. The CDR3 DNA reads TGTGCCAGCAGTTTCCGGCGGGGGGAAGAGACCCAGTACTTC. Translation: CASSFRRGEETQYF.

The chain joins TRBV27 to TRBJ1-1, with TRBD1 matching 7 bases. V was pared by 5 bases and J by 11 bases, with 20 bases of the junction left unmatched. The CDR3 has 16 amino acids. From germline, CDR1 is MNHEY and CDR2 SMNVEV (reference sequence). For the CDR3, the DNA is TGTGCCAGCAGTCCTACAGGGGACGGCCCGAGAGTTAACGCTTTCTTT. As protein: CASSPTGDGPRVNAFF.

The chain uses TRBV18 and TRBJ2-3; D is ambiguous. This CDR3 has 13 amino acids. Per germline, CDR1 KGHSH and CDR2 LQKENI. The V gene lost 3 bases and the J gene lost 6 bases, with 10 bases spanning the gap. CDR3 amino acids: CASSPSRSDTQYF. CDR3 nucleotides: TGTGCCAGCTCACCCAGCCGTTCGGATACGCAGTATTTT.

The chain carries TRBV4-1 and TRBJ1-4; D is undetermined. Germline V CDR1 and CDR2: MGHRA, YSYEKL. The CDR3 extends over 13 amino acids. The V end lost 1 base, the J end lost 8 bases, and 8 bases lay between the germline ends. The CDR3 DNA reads TGCGCCAGCAGCCAAGGGTTTGGGGAAAAACTGTTTTTT. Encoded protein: CASSQGFGEKLFF.

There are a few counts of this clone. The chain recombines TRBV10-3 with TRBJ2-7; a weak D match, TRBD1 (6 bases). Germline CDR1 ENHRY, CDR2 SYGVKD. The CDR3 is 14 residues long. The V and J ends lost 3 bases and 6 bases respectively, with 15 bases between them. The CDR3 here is CAISDNRKGVEQYF. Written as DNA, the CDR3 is TGTGCCATCAGTGACAACCGGAAGGGGGTCGAGCAGTACTTC.

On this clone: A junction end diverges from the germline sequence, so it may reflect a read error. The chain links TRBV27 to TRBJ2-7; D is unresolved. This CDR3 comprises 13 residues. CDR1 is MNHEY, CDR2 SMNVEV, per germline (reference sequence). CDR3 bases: TGTGCCAGCGGTTTGGGCCCGACCTACGAGCAGTACTTC. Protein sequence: CASGLGPTYEQYF.

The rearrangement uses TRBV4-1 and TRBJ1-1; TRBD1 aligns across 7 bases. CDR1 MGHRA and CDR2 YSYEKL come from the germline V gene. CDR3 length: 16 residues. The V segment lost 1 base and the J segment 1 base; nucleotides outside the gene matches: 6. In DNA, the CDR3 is TGCGCCAGCAGCCAAGTCCGTGCAGGGGGGAACACTGAAGCTTTCTTT. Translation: CASSQVRAGGNTEAFF.

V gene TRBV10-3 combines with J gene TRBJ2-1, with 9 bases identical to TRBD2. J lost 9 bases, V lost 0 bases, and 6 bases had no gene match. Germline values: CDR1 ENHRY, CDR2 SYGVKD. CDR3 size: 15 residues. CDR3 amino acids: CAISESSGGTSEQFF. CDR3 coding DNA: TGTGCCATCAGTGAGTCCAGCGGGGGGACGAGTGAGCAGTTCTTC.

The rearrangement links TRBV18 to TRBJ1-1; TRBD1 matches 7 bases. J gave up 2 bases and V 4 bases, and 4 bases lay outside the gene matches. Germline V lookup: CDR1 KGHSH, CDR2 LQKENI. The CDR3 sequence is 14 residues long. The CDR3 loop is CASSRDRENTEAFF. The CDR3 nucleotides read TGTGCCAGCTCACGAGACAGGGAAAACACTGAAGCTTTCTTT.

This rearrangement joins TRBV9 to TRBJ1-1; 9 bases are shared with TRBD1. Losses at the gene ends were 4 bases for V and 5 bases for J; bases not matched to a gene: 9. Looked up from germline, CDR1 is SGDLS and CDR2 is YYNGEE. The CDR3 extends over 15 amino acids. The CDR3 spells CASSYGTGLRTEAFF. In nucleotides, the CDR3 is TGTGCCAGCAGCTACGGGACAGGGCTGAGAACTGAAGCTTTCTTT.

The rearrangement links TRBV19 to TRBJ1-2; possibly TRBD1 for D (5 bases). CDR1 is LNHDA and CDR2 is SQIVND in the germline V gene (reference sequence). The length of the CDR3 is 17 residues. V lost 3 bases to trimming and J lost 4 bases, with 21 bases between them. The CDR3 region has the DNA TGTGCCAGTAGTATGGGTAGGTCGAGACCCGGGGGCTATGGCTACACCTTC. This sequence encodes CASSMGRSRPGGYGYTF.

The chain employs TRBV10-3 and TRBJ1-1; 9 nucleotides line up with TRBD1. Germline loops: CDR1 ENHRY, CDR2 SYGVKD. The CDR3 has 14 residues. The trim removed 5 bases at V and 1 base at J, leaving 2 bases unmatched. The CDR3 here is CAISRDRENTEAFF. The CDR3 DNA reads TGTGCCATCAGTAGGGACAGGGAGAACACTGAAGCTTTCTTT.

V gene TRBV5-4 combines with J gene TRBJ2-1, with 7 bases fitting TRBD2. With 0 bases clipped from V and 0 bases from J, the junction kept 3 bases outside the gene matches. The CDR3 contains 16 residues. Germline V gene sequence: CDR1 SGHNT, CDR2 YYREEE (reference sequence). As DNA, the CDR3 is TGTGCCAGCAGCTTGGTGGGGGGGAGCTCCTACAATGAGCAGTTCTTC. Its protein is CASSLVGGSSYNEQFF.

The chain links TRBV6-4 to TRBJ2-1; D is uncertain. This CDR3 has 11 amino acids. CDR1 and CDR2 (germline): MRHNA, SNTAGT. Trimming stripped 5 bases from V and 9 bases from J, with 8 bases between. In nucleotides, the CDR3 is TGTGCCAGCAGTTCTCATATTGAGCAGTTCTTC. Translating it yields CASSSHIEQFF.